This T cell receptor beta chain was documented in a study of cytomegalovirus exposure and HLA in healthy donors. General study results and limits: Most observed TCR sequences were rare, whereas some public TCRs were detected in many donors.

This clone was found a few times. Its antigen is not known. The CDR3 runs 13 residues. The germline CDR1 and CDR2 sequences are SGHKS and YYEKEE (reference sequence). The germline V and J ends were trimmed by 0 bases and 0 bases, with 4 bases remaining between them. Repertoires were generated with immunoSEQ multiplex PCR, while TCRdb's copy carries only in-frame clones and drops some. This table has approximately 71,000 clones, about 94% appearing once. The genes are TRBV5-5 and TRBJ2-7; D ambiguous. Sample: PBMCs. The sequence was collected from a woman aged 18-30 years in good health and CMV-seronegative. CDR3 coding DNA: TGTGCCAGCAGCTTGGTTCTCTCCTACGAGCAGTACTTC. This codes for CASSLVLSYEQYF.